These 18 T cell receptor beta chains were all obtained from the same sample, sequenced in a study of shared clonotypes between healthy human individuals. Clones were read by immunoSEQ multiplex PCR, and TCRdb kept only the in-frame ones, dropping some. Among 600,000 to 750,000 clones listed, 72% were seen once. Sequencing was performed on memory CD4+ T cells sorted from blood. Subset denoted: CD45RA-negative fraction. The origin of the receptors is a woman in her thirties in good health.

As to this clone: The same CDR3 can be traced to other DNA sequences in this sample. This chain connects TRBV7-2 to TRBJ1-1; D is uncertain. V was clipped by 5 bases and J by 1 base, with 11 bases between them. Looked up from germline, CDR1 is SGHTA and CDR2 is FQGNSA. The CDR3 consists of 14 residues. The chain's CDR3 is CASSLVRRNTEAFF. DNA of the CDR3: TGTGCCAGCAGCCTTGTCCGACGGAACACTGAAGCTTTCTTT.

V gene TRBV28 combines with J gene TRBJ2-7; 9 bases fit TRBD2. In germline, CDR1 is MDHEN, CDR2 SYDVKM. V lost 7 bases to trimming and J lost 4 bases; unmatched junction nucleotides: 14. This CDR3 contains 16 residues. DNA of the CDR3: TGTGCCAGCACGGCTAGCGGGAAAGTGGTGGGGTACGAGCAGTACTTC. Residues: CASTASGKVVGYEQYF.

V usage is TRBV19 and J usage is TRBJ2-3; D assignment may be TRBD1 or TRBD2 (5 bases each). The CDR3 is 14 amino acids. The V end lost 4 bases, the J end lost 4 bases, and 12 bases lay between the germline ends. CDR1 LNHDA and CDR2 SQIVND come from the germline V gene (reference sequence). The CDR3 DNA reads TGTGCCAGTAGTAGAGAGGGGCTGTCAGATACGCAGTATTTT. This codes for CASSREGLSDTQYF.

This rearrangement joins TRBV10-3 to TRBJ1-3, with a tentative D call TRBD1 (5 bases). Trimming cost V 6 bases and J 0 bases, with 12 bases left between them. Per germline, CDR1 ENHRY and CDR2 SYGVKD. The CDR3 sequence is 15 residues long. The CDR3 nucleotides read TGTGCCATCAGAGGGGACGGGAGCTCTGGAAACACCATATATTTT. Translated, it gives CAIRGDGSSGNTIYF.

The rearrangement links TRBV19 to TRBJ2-2; D ambiguous. The V end lost 10 bases, the J end lost 1 base, and 19 bases lay between the germline ends. This CDR3 is built from 16 residues. Germline V lookup: CDR1 LNHDA, CDR2 SQIVND (reference sequence). CDR3 DNA sequence: TGTGCCACCACCGTAGGTCGGACGGGGAACACCGGGGAGCTGTTTTTT. It translates to CATTVGRTGNTGELFF.

V usage is TRBV27 and J usage is TRBJ1-2; no definite D call. With 0 bases removed from V and 2 bases from J, the gap between germline ends came to 10 bases. Germline loops: CDR1 MNHEY, CDR2 SMNVEV (reference sequence). CDR3 size: 15 residues. CDR3 sequence: CASSLSPHGNYGYTF. The CDR3 DNA is TGTGCCAGCAGTTTATCGCCCCACGGAAACTATGGCTACACCTTC.

The V call is TRBV28, the J call TRBJ2-1; D possibly corresponds to TRBD1 (8 bases). The V end lost 6 bases, the J end lost 4 bases, and 25 bases lay between the germline ends. The CDR3 has 18 residues. CDR1 and CDR2 (germline): MDHEN, SYDVKM. CDR3 nucleotide sequence: TGTGCCAGCAGCCCAAGGACAGGGAGCAAGCGGGGTTACAATGAGCAGTTCTTC. Its protein is CASSPRTGSKRGYNEQFF.

The chain employs TRBV6-5 and TRBJ2-1; 7 bases line up with TRBD2. The CDR3 covers 15 residues. Germline-derived CDR1 and CDR2 are MNHEY and SVGAGI. The V gene end was trimmed by 6 bases and the J gene end by 4 bases; junction bases not matched to a gene: 9. The CDR3 reads CASRPKAGLYNEQFF. The CDR3, as DNA: TGTGCCAGCAGACCTAAAGCGGGGTTATACAATGAGCAGTTCTTC.

The chain combines TRBV7-3 with TRBJ2-7; D might be TRBD1 (5 bases). The V gene lost 5 bases and the J gene lost 5 bases, with 19 bases spanning the gap. The germline gives CDR1 SGHTA, CDR2 FQGTGA. This CDR3 is 15 amino acids long. CDR3 residues: CASSTTPLRVDEQYF. The CDR3 region has the DNA TGTGCCAGCAGCACGACCCCCCTCAGGGTGGACGAGCAGTACTTC.

The chain links TRBV5-4 to TRBJ2-7; 7 bases are shared with TRBD1. The ends lost 3 bases at V and 6 bases at J; junction bases unmatched: 9. The CDR3 is 14 amino acids. CDR1 is SGHNT, CDR2 YYREEE, per germline (reference sequence). The chain's CDR3 is CASSSGQVLSEQYF. CDR3 DNA: TGTGCCAGCAGCTCAGGACAGGTCCTCTCCGAGCAGTACTTC.

The chain joins TRBV4-1 to TRBJ2-7; 11 bases align to TRBD2. Germline values: CDR1 MGHRA, CDR2 YSYEKL. The CDR3 is 15 amino acids. V shed 3 bases and J 4 bases; nucleotides not matched to a gene: 5. This chain's CDR3 is CASSHVTSGSYEQYF. In DNA, the CDR3 is TGCGCCAGCAGCCATGTAACTAGCGGGAGTTACGAGCAGTACTTC.

The rearrangement links TRBV18 to TRBJ2-5; TRBD1 matches 7 bases. J was trimmed by 5 bases and V by 4 bases; bases with no gene match: 7. CDR1 and CDR2 from the germline V gene are KGHSH and LQKENI. The CDR3 totals 14 residues. CDR3: CASSRDSARETQYF. DNA for the CDR3: TGTGCCAGCTCACGGGACAGCGCTCGGGAGACCCAGTACTTC.

The V gene is TRBV7-8, the J gene TRBJ2-5; D possibly corresponds to TRBD1 (6 bases). Trimming cost V 5 bases and J 5 bases, with 12 bases left between them. The CDR3 has 13 amino acids. Per the germline V gene, CDR1 is SGHVS and CDR2 is FQNEAQ. The CDR3 protein is CASSPVRGETQYF. The CDR3 nucleotides read TGTGCCAGCAGCCCTGTTAGGGGGGAGACCCAGTACTTC.

This clone has a handful of counts. This sequence joins TRBV28 and TRBJ2-7; D is perhaps TRBD1 or TRBD2 (5 bases each). V lost 3 bases and J 3 bases, leaving 12 bases between the germline ends. The CDR3 loop spans 14 amino acids. Per germline, CDR1 MDHEN and CDR2 SYDVKM. CDR3 residues: CASSFMGPGYEQYF. The CDR3 DNA reads as TGTGCCAGCAGTTTCATGGGACCAGGCTACGAGCAGTACTTC.

The count of this clone is one. The chain is built from TRBV28 and TRBJ2-5; 9 nucleotides match TRBD1. V shed 8 bases and J 3 bases; nucleotides not matched to a gene: 4. CDR3 length: 13 amino acids. The germline V gene has CDR1 MDHEN and CDR2 SYDVKM. Written as DNA, the CDR3 is TGTGCCAGCGCAAGGGACAGGGAAGAGACCCAGTACTTC. This encodes CASARDREETQYF. Drawing the rest from reference TRBV28 and TRBJ2-5, the complete variable domain is DVKVTQSSRYLVKRTGEKVFLECVQDMDHENMFWYRQDPGLGLRLIYFSYDVKMKEKGDIPEGYSVSREKKERFSLILESASTNQTSMYLCASARDREETQYFGPGTRLLVL.

The chain combines TRBV5-1 with TRBJ1-2; possibly TRBD1 for D (5 bases). The CDR3 consists of 13 residues. The ends were cut back, 4 bases at V and 2 bases at J, with 9 bases in the middle. Germline V CDR1 and CDR2: SGHRS, YFSETQ. The CDR3 region is CASSIQANYGYTF. The CDR3 DNA reads TGCGCCAGCAGCATACAGGCGAACTATGGCTACACCTTC.

This clone came up a few times. The chain has TRBV7-3 and TRBJ2-1; no clear D gene. CDR3 length: 15 residues. The germline V and J ends were trimmed by 2 bases and 9 bases, with 17 bases remaining between them. Germline V lookup: CDR1 SGHTA, CDR2 FQGTGA. The CDR3 nucleotides read TGTGCCAGCAGCTTAGGCACGGAGCGTTCAGGTGAGCAGTTCTTC. Translation: CASSLGTERSGEQFF.

The V call is TRBV6-5, the J call TRBJ2-7, with a tentative D call TRBD1 (5 bases). Trimming pared 5 bases from V and 3 bases from J, leaving 11 bases between. CDR3 size: 13 residues. CDR1 is MNHEY, CDR2 SVGAGI, per germline. In DNA form, the CDR3 reads TGTGCCAGCAGTGCTCAGGGAAACTACGAGCAGTACTTC. Translation: CASSAQGNYEQYF.